This is a list of T cell receptor beta chains from one sample in a study of blood T cell repertoires in COVID-19. Measured with immunoSEQ multiplex PCR; TCRdb has only the in-frame clones, and not every one. The data show 110,000 or so clones, with around four fifths seen just once and around 19% held by the top ten. Sequenced sample: peripheral blood. Every receptor here comes from a woman in her 70s with acute or convalescent COVID-19. Each CDR3 is given with its conserved first and last residue. D genes are given only for firm matches. Clone size is not always given. Where it is, it says once, few, many or a class for expanded clones.

>TRBV6-5|TRBJ1-1|NA|NA
CASTTSTDWDEAFF
TGTGCCAGCACCACGTCGACAGATTGGGATGAAGCTTTCTTT
>TRBV28|TRBJ2-7|NA|once
CASSVGTVPYEQYF
TGTGCCAGCAGCGTCGGGACTGTACCCTACGAGCAGTACTTC
>TRBV28|TRBJ1-4|TRBD1|NA
CASRRDRGLGKLFF
TGTGCCAGCAGACGGGACAGGGGGCTGGGAAAACTGTTTTTT
>TRBV29-1|TRBJ1-1|NA|NA
CSGTGHLNTEAFF
TGCAGCGGTACGGGACACTTGAACACTGAAGCTTTCTTT
>TRBV27|TRBJ2-1|NA|NA
CASSLDRFAGNEQFF
TGTGCCAGCAGTCTAGACCGTTTCGCTGGCAATGAGCAGTTCTTC
>TRBV30|TRBJ1-2|NA|NA
CAWSGTATGYTF
TGTGCCTGGAGTGGGACAGCGACTGGCTACACCTTC
>TRBV28|TRBJ1-5|NA|few
CASSPRQYNQPQHF
TGTGCCAGCAGCCCGAGACAGTACAATCAGCCCCAGCATTTT
>TRBV30|TRBJ1-2|NA|NA
CAWRDQVSYGYTF
TGTGCCTGGCGAGATCAGGTCTCCTATGGCTACACCTTC
>TRBV5-5|TRBJ1-2|TRBD1|many
CASSLETGTAGGYTF
TGTGCCAGCAGCTTGGAGACAGGGACCGCCGGTGGCTACACCTTC
>TRBV11-2|TRBJ1-2|NA|NA
CASSFAWRGDGYTF
TGTGCCAGCAGCTTCGCATGGCGGGGGGATGGCTACACCTTC
>TRBV19|TRBJ1-1|NA|NA
CASNLGLGGLATEAFF
TGTGCCAGTAATTTGGGCTTGGGGGGATTGGCCACTGAAGCTTTCTTT
>TRBV3-1/TRBV3-2|TRBJ1-6|NA|few
CASSPGNNYNSPLHF
TGTGCCAGCAGCCCGGGGAACAACTATAATTCACCCCTCCACTTT
>TRBV30|TRBJ1-1|TRBD1|NA
CAWSTLSGTGKVSEAFF
TGTGCCTGGAGTACGCTTAGCGGGACAGGGAAGGTCAGTGAAGCTTTCTTT
>TRBV5-1|TRBJ2-5|NA|NA
CASSPTRLQETQYF
TGCGCCAGCAGTCCGACACGGCTCCAAGAGACCCAGTACTTC
>TRBV6-5|TRBJ2-5|NA|NA
CASSYGAGPQETQYF
TGTGCCAGCAGTTACGGGGCAGGGCCCCAAGAGACCCAGTACTTC
>TRBV6-5|TRBJ1-1|NA|once
CASRDRGRTDEAFF
TGTGCCAGCAGGGACCGGGGAAGGACTGATGAAGCTTTCTTT
>TRBV15|TRBJ2-5|NA|NA
CATSRPPQTGRGETQYF
TGTGCCACCAGCAGACCGCCCCAAACAGGGCGCGGGGAGACCCAGTACTTC
>TRBV9|TRBJ2-3|TRBD2|NA
CASNGRGKADTQYF
TGTGCCAGCAATGGGAGGGGAAAGGCAGATACGCAGTATTTT
>TRBV7-2|TRBJ2-1|TRBD1|NA
CASSFGQGAHNEQFF
TGTGCCAGCAGCTTCGGGCAGGGGGCGCACAATGAGCAGTTCTTC
>TRBV7-8|TRBJ1-5|NA|NA
CASSRGAWNQPQHF
TGTGCCAGCAGCCGGGGCGCGTGGAATCAGCCCCAGCATTTT
>TRBV4-3|TRBJ1-5|NA|few
CASSQDWTFRQPQHF
TGCGCCAGCAGCCAAGACTGGACATTCCGTCAGCCCCAGCATTTT
>TRBV3-1/TRBV3-2|TRBJ1-5|NA|once
CASSQDRQNQPQHF
TGTGCCAGCAGCCAGGACAGACAAAATCAGCCCCAGCATTTT
>TRBV19|TRBJ2-7|NA|NA
CASSTTGLNYEQYF
TGTGCCAGTAGCACTACAGGTCTTAACTACGAGCAGTACTTC